What follows are 27 T cell receptor beta chains derived from one specimen sequenced in a study of blood T cell repertoires in COVID-19. Sequencing was performed with immunoSEQ multiplex PCR; in TCRdb, only in-frame clones are kept and a portion is missing. This sample carries 150,000 to 200,000 clones, 75% to 95% of them seen once, and the ten largest clones take around 0.5%. The sample taken for sequencing was peripheral blood. The receptors originated from a man aged 45 to 65 with acute or convalescent COVID-19.

The chain links TRBV7-6 to TRBJ1-1; no clear D gene. Trimming took 2 bases from V and 4 from J, leaving 8 bases between them. Germline V gene data show CDR1 as SGHVS and CDR2 as FNYEAQ. The CDR3 loop spans 13 amino acids. The CDR3 sequence is CASSLLQSTEAFF. The DNA for the CDR3 is TGTGCCAGCAGCTTATTACAGAGCACTGAAGCTTTCTTT.

The chain combines TRBV27 with TRBJ2-1, with TRBD2 matching 8 bases. The CDR3 totals 15 residues. The J segment lost 5 bases and the V segment lost 6 bases, leaving 9 bases of the junction unmatched. The germline V gene has CDR1 MNHEY and CDR2 SMNVEV (reference sequence). CDR3: CASRSAGAGDNEQFF. CDR3 sequence (DNA): TGTGCCAGCAGGTCCGCGGGAGCGGGAGACAATGAGCAGTTCTTC.

This clone came up a few times. The chain combines TRBV23-1 with TRBJ1-1; D not resolved. TRBV23-1 is annotated as an ORF whose role is uncertain. V lost 8 bases and J 5 bases, leaving 24 bases between the germline ends. This CDR3 is 16 amino acids long. The CDR3 bases are TGCGCCAGCTCCCCCACGAGGCGAGAGCGAGTAACTGAAGCTTTCTTT. Its translation: CASSPTRRERVTEAFF.

This CDR3 is CASRSPIEKLFF. The CDR3 coding sequence is TGTGCCAGCAGAAGCCCAATTGAAAAACTGTTTTTT. The chain carries TRBV28 and TRBJ1-4; D unresolved. Per germline, CDR1 MDHEN and CDR2 SYDVKM. This CDR3 has 12 amino acids. V lost 6 bases and J lost 7, with 9 bases in between.

The rearrangement links TRBV28 to TRBJ2-3; the match to TRBD2 covers 10 bases. The CDR3 length is 14 residues. Germline CDR1 and CDR2: MDHEN and SYDVKM. The V and J ends lost 8 bases and 2 bases, in that order; junction bases with no gene match: 4. The CDR3 DNA reads TGTGCCAGCGGCACTAGCGGGACCACAGATACGCAGTATTTT. Its protein product is CASGTSGTTDTQYF.

The chain combines TRBV27 with TRBJ1-1; D is undetermined. The CDR3 has 14 residues. Germline V CDR1 and CDR2: MNHEY, SMNVEV (reference sequence). Trimming cost V 5 bases and J 4 bases, with 14 bases left between them. The CDR3 is CASSPGWRSTEAFF. The CDR3, as DNA: TGTGCCAGCAGTCCCGGGTGGAGAAGCACTGAAGCTTTCTTT.

The chain employs TRBV2 and TRBJ1-5, with 7 bases matching TRBD1. In germline, CDR1 is SNHLY, CDR2 FYNNEI. The CDR3 totals 14 residues. After removal of 6 bases from V and 0 bases from J, the junction contained 2 bases not matched to a gene. Written as DNA, the CDR3 is TGTGCCAGCAGAGGGACAGATAGCAATCAGCCCCAGCATTTT. Its translation is CASRGTDSNQPQHF.

The chain has TRBV3-1 (or the pseudogene TRBV3-2) and TRBJ2-1, with 10 bases identical to TRBD1. This CDR3 has 15 amino acids. Trimming cost V 2 bases and J 4 bases; bases outside gene matches: 2. Germline V gene sequence: CDR1 LGHDT, CDR2 YNNKEL (reference sequence). The CDR3 loop reads CASSQPGQGYNEQFF. The CDR3 DNA reads as TGTGCCAGCAGCCAACCGGGACAGGGGTACAATGAGCAGTTCTTC.

A few counts support this clone. V gene TRBV5-6 combines with J gene TRBJ1-2; D may be TRBD1 (6 bases). Trimming stripped 4 bases from V and 5 bases from J, with 9 bases between. This CDR3 is 12 amino acids long. CDR1 and CDR2 from the germline V gene are SGHDT and YYEEEE. CDR3 sequence reads: CASSPGTYGYTF. CDR3 sequence (DNA): TGTGCCAGCAGCCCGGGGACATATGGCTACACCTTC.

This clone was detected once. This chain joins TRBV24-1 and TRBJ2-2; TRBD2 matches 10 bases. Per germline, CDR1 KGHDR and CDR2 SFDVKD. J was trimmed by 0 bases and V by 4 bases; bases with no gene match: 4. CDR3 length: 17 residues. CDR3 sequence (DNA): TGTGCCACCAGTGAATTACTAGCGGGGACGAACACCGGGGAGCTGTTTTTT. Its protein is CATSELLAGTNTGELFF.

The rearrangement links TRBV7-8 to TRBJ1-1; unclear D gene. The CDR3 covers 11 residues. Per germline, CDR1 SGHVS and CDR2 FQNEAQ. Between the trimmed V and J ends, which lost 7 bases and 7 bases, there was a span of 10 bases. The CDR3 loop reads CASTHEGEAFF. DNA for the CDR3: TGTGCCAGCACCCATGAGGGTGAAGCTTTCTTT.

This chain connects TRBV18 to TRBJ1-2; 8 bases map to TRBD1. After removal of 6 bases from V and 3 bases from J, the junction contained 6 bases not matched to a gene. Germline V lookup: CDR1 KGHSH, CDR2 LQKENI. This CDR3 is built from 14 residues. CDR3: CASSRQDRDYGYTF. The CDR3 DNA reads as TGTGCCAGCTCGCGACAGGACAGGGACTATGGCTACACCTTC.

The CDR3 DNA reads TGTGCCAGCAGCTTGACAGGCGCTCTGTTCTATGGCTACACCTTC. Its translation is CASSLTGALFYGYTF. The chain carries TRBV7-9 and TRBJ1-2; D possibly corresponds to TRBD1 (6 bases). The CDR3 totals 15 residues. CDR1 SEHNR and CDR2 FQNEAQ come from the germline V gene (reference sequence). Trimming took off 3 bases at V and 4 bases at J, with 15 bases between the two ends.

The rearrangement links TRBV12-3 or TRBV12-4 to TRBJ2-5; D might be TRBD2 (6 bases). Trimming cost V 5 bases and J 5 bases, with 9 bases left between them. The CDR3 totals 12 residues. The CDR3 sequence is CASSALAETQYF. The CDR3 DNA sequence: TGTGCCAGCAGTGCCCTAGCGGAGACCCAGTACTTC.

This rearrangement joins TRBV7-3 to TRBJ1-1; tentative D call: TRBD1 (6 bases). CDR3 length: 16 residues. Germline V gene sequence: CDR1 SGHTA, CDR2 FQGTGA. V dropped 4 bases and J dropped 1 base, with 16 bases sitting between them. This CDR3 reads CASSSDMRGGNTEAFF. DNA for the CDR3: TGTGCCAGCAGCTCCGACATGAGAGGGGGGAACACTGAAGCTTTCTTT.

The chain links TRBV6-6 to TRBJ2-7; D is ambiguous. Germline-derived CDR1 and CDR2 are MNHNY and SVGAGI (reference sequence). The CDR3 loop spans 11 amino acids. With 7 bases removed from V and 6 bases from J, the gap between germline ends came to 10 bases. The CDR3: CASTSSFEQYF. The DNA for the CDR3 is TGTGCCAGCACATCCAGTTTCGAGCAGTACTTC.

The V call is TRBV7-2, the J call TRBJ1-6, with 7 positions matching TRBD1. The CDR3 has 14 residues. Losses at the gene ends were 4 bases for V and 7 bases for J; bases not matched to a gene: 4. The V gene's germline CDR1 is SGHTA and CDR2 FQGNSA. CDR3: CASSSTGRNSPLHF. CDR3 DNA sequence: TGTGCCAGCAGCTCGACAGGGAGGAATTCACCCCTCCACTTT.

The chain employs TRBV5-4 and TRBJ1-3; the D is unclear. Germline CDR1 reads SGHNT; CDR2 reads YYREEE (reference sequence). CDR3 length: 13 residues. Trimming stripped 7 bases from V and 1 base from J, with 9 bases between. CDR3 amino acids: CASAQASGNTIYF. As DNA, the CDR3 is TGTGCCAGCGCCCAGGCTTCTGGAAACACCATATATTTT.

The sample holds one count of this clone. V is TRBV15 and J is TRBJ1-1; a weak D match, TRBD1 (6 bases). Germline CDR1 is LNHNV and CDR2 is YYDKDF (reference sequence). This CDR3 is 15 amino acids long. V shed 6 bases and J shed 0 bases, with 14 bases lying between them. This chain's CDR3 is CATRGGGGLNTEAFF. CDR3 coding DNA: TGTGCCACCAGGGGCGGGGGGGGGCTGAACACTGAAGCTTTCTTT.

The chain joins TRBV4-2 to TRBJ2-3, with 8 positions matching TRBD2. CDR3 length equals 21 residues. V dropped 2 bases and J dropped 0; count of bases not matched to a gene: 19. Germline-derived CDR1 and CDR2 are LGHNA and YNFKEQ. In DNA form, the CDR3 reads TGTGCCAGCAGCCAAATCTCCGGCCCGGGGCCTAGCGGGTCTAGCACAGATACGCAGTATTTT. It translates to CASSQISGPGPSGSSTDTQYF.

The genes are TRBV27 and TRBJ2-1, with 8 bases lining up with TRBD2. Germline CDR1 MNHEY, CDR2 SMNVEV (reference sequence). The CDR3 sequence is 18 residues long. With 5 bases clipped from V and 4 bases from J, the junction kept 16 bases outside the gene matches. The CDR3 spells CASSLHGLLAATYNEQFF. Written as DNA, the CDR3 is TGTGCCAGCAGTCTGCACGGCTTACTAGCGGCTACTTACAATGAGCAGTTCTTC.

The V call is TRBV7-9, the J call TRBJ1-1; D may be TRBD1 (6 bases). The CDR3 length is 13 residues. The germline CDR1 and CDR2 sequences are SEHNR and FQNEAQ (reference sequence). V shed 8 bases and J shed 1 base, with 11 bases lying between them. The CDR3 protein is CASGGRGNTEAFF. CDR3 nucleotide sequence: TGTGCCAGCGGGGGCAGGGGGAACACTGAAGCTTTCTTT.

This clone was counted a single time. This sequence joins TRBV10-1 and TRBJ2-3, with 9 bases matching TRBD2. The germline V gene has CDR1 WNHNN and CDR2 SYGVQD (reference sequence). The CDR3 covers 14 residues. The V and J ends lost 4 bases and 5 bases, in that order; junction bases with no gene match: 4. CDR3 DNA sequence: TGCGCCAGCAGTGCTAGCGGGAACATAGATACGCAGTATTTT. Protein sequence: CASSASGNIDTQYF.

The chain employs TRBV2 and TRBJ2-4; no definite D call. The germline V gene has CDR1 SNHLY and CDR2 FYNNEI. Trimming pared 5 bases from V and 0 bases from J, leaving 8 bases between. CDR3 size: 14 residues. CDR3 amino acids: CASSSPVAKNIQYF. The CDR3 nucleotides read TGTGCCAGCAGTAGCCCCGTAGCCAAAAACATTCAGTACTTC.

V is TRBV4-1 and J is TRBJ2-2, with 12 nucleotides matching TRBD2. Germline values: CDR1 MGHRA, CDR2 YSYEKL. The CDR3 extends over 16 amino acids. V shed 0 bases, J shed 5 bases, and the junction held 1 base outside the gene matches. In nucleotides, the CDR3 is TGCGCCAGCAGCCAAGATCTAGCGGGAGGGACCGGGGAGCTGTTTTTT. The encoded protein is CASSQDLAGGTGELFF.

Notes on this clone: One junction end disagrees with the germline gene, perhaps due to a read error. DNA for the CDR3: TGTGCCAGCAGCCAAGGAGTCCAGGGAGGGACTGAAGTTTTCTTT. As protein: CASSQGVQGGTEVFF. V usage is TRBV14 and J usage is TRBJ1-1; TRBD1 might be the D (5 bases). CDR3 length: 15 residues. Germline V lookup: CDR1 SGHDN, CDR2 FVKESK. Based on the CDR3 plus reference TRBV14 and TRBJ1-1, the full variable domain is EAGVTQFPSHSVIEKGQTVTLRCDPISGHDNLYWYRRVMGKEIKFLLHFVKESKQDESGMPNNRFLAERTGGTYSTLKVQPAELEDSGVYFCASSQGVQGGTEVFFGQGTRLTVV.

This clone was seen a single time. The genes are TRBV27 and TRBJ2-3; 9 nucleotides align to TRBD2. This CDR3 region has 15 residues. Germline V gives CDR1 MNHEY, CDR2 SMNVEV (reference sequence). The V and J ends lost 1 base and 4 bases, in that order; junction bases with no gene match: 3. This CDR3 is CASSLWGLASDTQYF. The CDR3 region has the DNA TGTGCCAGCAGTTTATGGGGACTAGCTTCAGATACGCAGTATTTT.